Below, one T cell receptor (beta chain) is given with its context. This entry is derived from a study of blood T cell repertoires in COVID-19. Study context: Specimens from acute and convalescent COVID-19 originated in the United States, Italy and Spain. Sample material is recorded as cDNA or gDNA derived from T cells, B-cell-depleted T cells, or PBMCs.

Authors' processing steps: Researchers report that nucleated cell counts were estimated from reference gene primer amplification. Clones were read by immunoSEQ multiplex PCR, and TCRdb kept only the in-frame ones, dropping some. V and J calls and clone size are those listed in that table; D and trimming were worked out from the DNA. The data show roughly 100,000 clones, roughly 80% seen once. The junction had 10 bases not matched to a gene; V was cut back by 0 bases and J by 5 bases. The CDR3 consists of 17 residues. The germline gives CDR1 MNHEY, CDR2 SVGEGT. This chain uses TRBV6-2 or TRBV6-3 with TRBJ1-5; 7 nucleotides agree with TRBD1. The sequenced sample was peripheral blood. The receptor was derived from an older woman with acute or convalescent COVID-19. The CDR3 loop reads CASSYSMSGTVYQPQHF. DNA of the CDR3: TGTGCCAGCAGTTACTCGATGTCAGGGACAGTATATCAGCCCCAGCATTTT.